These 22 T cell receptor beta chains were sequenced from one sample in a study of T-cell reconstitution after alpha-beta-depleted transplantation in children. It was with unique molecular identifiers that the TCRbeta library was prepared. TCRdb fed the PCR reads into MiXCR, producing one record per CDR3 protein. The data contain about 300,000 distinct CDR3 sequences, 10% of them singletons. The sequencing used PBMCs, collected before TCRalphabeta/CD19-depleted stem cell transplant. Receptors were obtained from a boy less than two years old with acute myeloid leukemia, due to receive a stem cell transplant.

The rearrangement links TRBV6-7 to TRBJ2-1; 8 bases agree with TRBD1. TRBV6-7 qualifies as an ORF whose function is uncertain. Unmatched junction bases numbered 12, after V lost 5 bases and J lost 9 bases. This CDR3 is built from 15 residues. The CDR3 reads CASSVPGQERGEQFF. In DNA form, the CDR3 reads TGTGCCAGCAGTGTCCCGGGACAGGAACGCGGTGAGCAGTTCTTC.

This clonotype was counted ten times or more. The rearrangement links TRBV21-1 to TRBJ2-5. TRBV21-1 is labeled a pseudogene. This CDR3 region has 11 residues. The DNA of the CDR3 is TGTGCCAGCAGCAAAGTAAAGACCCAGTACTTC. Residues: CASSKVKTQYF.

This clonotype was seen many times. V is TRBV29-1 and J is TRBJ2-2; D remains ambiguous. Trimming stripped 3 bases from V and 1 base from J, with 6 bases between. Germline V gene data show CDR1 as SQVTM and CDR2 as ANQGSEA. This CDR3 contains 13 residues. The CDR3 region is CSVDPQNTGELFF. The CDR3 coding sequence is TGCAGCGTTGACCCCCAGAACACCGGGGAGCTGTTTTTT.

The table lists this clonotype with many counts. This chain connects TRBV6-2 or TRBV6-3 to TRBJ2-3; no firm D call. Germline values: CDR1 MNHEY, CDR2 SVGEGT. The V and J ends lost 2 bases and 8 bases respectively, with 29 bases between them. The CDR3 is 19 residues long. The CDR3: CASSYTASTILYLNGTQYF. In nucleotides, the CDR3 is TGTGCCAGCAGTTACACGGCTTCTACCATCCTGTACCTCAATGGTACGCAGTATTTT.

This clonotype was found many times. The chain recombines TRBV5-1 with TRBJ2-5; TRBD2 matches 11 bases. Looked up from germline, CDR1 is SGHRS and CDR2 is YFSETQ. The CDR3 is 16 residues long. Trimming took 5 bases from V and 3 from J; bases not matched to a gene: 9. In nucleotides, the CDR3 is TGCGCCAGCAGGACTGTATCGGGACTAGCGGAAGAGACCCAGTACTTC. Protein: CASRTVSGLAEETQYF.

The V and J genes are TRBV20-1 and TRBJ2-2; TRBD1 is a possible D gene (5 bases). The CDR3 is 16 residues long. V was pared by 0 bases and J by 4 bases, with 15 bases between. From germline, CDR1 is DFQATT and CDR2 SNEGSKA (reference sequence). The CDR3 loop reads CSARDLSRVGTGELFF. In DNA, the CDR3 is TGCAGTGCTAGAGATCTGTCCAGGGTTGGCACCGGGGAGCTGTTTTTT.

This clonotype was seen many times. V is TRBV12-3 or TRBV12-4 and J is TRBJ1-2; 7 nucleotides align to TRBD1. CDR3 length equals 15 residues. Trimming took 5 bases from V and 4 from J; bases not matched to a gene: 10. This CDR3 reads CASSRPLTGTYGYTF. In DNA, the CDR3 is TGTGCCAGCAGTAGACCGTTGACAGGGACCTATGGCTACACCTTC.

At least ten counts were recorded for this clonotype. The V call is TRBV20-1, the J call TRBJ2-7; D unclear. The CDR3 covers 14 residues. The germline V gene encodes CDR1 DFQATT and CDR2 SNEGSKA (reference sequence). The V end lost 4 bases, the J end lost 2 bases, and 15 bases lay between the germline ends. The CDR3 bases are TGCAGTGCTACCTCTGGGCGGATAACCTACGAGCAGTACTTC. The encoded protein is CSATSGRITYEQYF.

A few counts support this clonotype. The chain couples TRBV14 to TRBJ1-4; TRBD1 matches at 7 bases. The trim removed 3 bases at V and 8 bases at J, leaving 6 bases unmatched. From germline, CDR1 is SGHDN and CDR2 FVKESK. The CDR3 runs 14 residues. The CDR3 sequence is CASSHDRVGEKLFF. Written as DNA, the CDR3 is TGTGCCAGCAGCCATGACAGGGTAGGGGAAAAACTGTTTTTT. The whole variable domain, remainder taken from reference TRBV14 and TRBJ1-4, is EAGVTQFPSHSVIEKGQTVTLRCDPISGHDNLYWYRRVMGKEIKFLLHFVKESKQDESGMPNNRFLAERTGGTYSTLKVQPAELEDSGVYFCASSHDRVGEKLFFGSGTQLSVL.

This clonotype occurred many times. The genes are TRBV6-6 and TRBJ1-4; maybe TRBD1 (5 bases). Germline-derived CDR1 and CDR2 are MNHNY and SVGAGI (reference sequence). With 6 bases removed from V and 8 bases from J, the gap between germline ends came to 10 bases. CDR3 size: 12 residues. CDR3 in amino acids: CASRNEGEKLFF. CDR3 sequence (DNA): TGTGCCAGCAGAAACGAGGGGGAAAAACTGTTTTTT.

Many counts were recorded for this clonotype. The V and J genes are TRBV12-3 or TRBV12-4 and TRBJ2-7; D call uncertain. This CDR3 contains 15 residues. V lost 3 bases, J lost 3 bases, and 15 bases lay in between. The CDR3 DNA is TGTGCCAGCAGTTTGGGGAATGGCGCTGGCTACGAGCAGTACTTC. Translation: CASSLGNGAGYEQYF.

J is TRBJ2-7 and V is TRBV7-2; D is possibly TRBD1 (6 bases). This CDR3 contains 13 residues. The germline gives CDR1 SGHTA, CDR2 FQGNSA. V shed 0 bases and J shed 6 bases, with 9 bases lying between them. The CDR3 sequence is CASSLAVGGEQYF. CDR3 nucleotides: TGTGCCAGCAGCTTAGCGGTAGGGGGCGAGCAGTACTTC. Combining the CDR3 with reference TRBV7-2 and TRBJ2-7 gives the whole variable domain GAGVSQSPSNKVTEKGKDVELRCDPISGHTALYWYRQSLGQGLEFLIYFQGNSAPDKSGLPSDRFSAERTGGSVSTLTIQRTQQEDSAVYLCASSLAVGGEQYFGPGTRLTVT.

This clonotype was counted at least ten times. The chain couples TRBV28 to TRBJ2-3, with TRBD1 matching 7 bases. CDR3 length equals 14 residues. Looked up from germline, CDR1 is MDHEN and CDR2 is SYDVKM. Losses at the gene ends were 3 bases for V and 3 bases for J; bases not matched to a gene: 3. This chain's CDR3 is CASSFEGATDTQYF. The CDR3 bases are TGTGCCAGCAGTTTTGAGGGGGCGACAGATACGCAGTATTTT.

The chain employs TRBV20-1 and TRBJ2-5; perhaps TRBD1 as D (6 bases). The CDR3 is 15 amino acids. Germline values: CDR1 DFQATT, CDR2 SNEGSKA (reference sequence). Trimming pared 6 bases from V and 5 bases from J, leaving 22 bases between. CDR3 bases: TGCAGTGCCCCTACCTTCGGACAGTTCAGGGAGACCCAGTACTTC. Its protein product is CSAPTFGQFRETQYF.

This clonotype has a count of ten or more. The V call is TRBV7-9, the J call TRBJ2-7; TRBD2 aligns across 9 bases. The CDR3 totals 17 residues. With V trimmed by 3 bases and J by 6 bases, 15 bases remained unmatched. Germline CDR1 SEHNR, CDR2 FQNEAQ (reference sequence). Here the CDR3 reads CASSFGLAGSHPGEQYF. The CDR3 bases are TGTGCCAGCAGCTTCGGCCTAGCGGGGAGCCACCCGGGCGAGCAGTACTTC.

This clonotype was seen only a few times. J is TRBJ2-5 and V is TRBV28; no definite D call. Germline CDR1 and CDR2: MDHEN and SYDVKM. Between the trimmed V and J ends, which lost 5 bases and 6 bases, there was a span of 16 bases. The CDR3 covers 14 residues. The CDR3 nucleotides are TGTGCCAGCAGTCCACCTCTGGCGAGTCAGACCCAGTACTTC. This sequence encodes CASSPPLASQTQYF.

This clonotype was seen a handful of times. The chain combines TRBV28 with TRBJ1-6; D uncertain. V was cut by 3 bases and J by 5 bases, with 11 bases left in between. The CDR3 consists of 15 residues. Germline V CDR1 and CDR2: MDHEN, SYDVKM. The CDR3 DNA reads TGTGCCAGCAGTTTCCCCAGGCTTAATAATTCACCCCTCCACTTT. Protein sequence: CASSFPRLNNSPLHF.

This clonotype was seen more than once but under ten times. The CDR3 sequence is CSVAWNRDGSSYEQYF. The CDR3 DNA is TGCAGCGTTGCGTGGAACCGGGACGGCAGCTCCTACGAGCAGTACTTC. The V call is TRBV29-1, the J call TRBJ2-7; possibly TRBD1 or TRBD2 for D (5 bases each). Trimming pared 4 bases from V and 0 bases from J, leaving 19 bases between. Germline loops: CDR1 SQVTM, CDR2 ANQGSEA. The CDR3 totals 16 residues.

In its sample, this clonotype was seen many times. The CDR3 here is CASSFNPGTGSYEQYF. The CDR3 DNA is TGTGCCAGCAGCTTTAACCCCGGGACAGGTTCCTACGAGCAGTACTTC. The chain carries TRBV13 and TRBJ2-7; 8 bases are a match to TRBD1. The germline gives CDR1 PRHDT, CDR2 FYEKMQ (reference sequence). CDR3 length: 16 residues. With V trimmed by 3 bases and J by 1 base, 8 bases remained unmatched.

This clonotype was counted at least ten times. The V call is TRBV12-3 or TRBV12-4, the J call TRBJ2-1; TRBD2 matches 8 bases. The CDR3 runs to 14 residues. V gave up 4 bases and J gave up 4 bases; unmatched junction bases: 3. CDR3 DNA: TGTGCCAGCAGTTCGCGGGGGGCATACAATGAGCAGTTCTTC. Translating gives CASSSRGAYNEQFF.

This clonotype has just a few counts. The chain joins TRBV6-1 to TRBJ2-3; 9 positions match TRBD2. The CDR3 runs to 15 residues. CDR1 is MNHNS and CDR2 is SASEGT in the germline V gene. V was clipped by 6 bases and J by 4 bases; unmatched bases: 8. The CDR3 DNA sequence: TGTGCCAGCAGCCCTGAACTAGCGGGCTCAGATACGCAGTATTTT. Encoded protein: CASSPELAGSDTQYF.

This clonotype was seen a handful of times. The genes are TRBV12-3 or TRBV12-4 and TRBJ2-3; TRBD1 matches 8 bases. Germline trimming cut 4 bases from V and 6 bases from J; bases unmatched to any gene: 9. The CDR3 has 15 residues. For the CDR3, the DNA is TGTGCCAGCAGTTGGCGGACAGGGAAAGGGGATACGCAGTATTTT. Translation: CASSWRTGKGDTQYF.